Each of the 18 T cell receptor beta chains below was sequenced from the same sample in a study of T cell repertoires in cytomegalovirus infection. No antigens are known for them. Each CDR3 protein gets one entry after TCRdb re-called the reads with MiXCR. The table shows around 750,000 distinct CDR3 sequences, with around a third occurring only once. Sequenced material: cultured CD8+ T cells from PBMCs, taken from culture after CMV antigen stimulation. The receptors derive from a human donor in good health (CMV status not recorded). Some clones in this sample may be carry-over from other donors' samples.

In its sample, this clonotype was seen a few times. The chain couples TRBV20-1 to TRBJ2-3, with 8 bases matching TRBD2. Germline trimming cut 0 bases from V and 0 bases from J; bases unmatched to any gene: 8. CDR1 DFQATT and CDR2 SNEGSKA come from the germline V gene (reference sequence). CDR3 length equals 17 residues. Here the CDR3 reads CSARDPGAGASTDTQYF. For the CDR3, the DNA is TGCAGTGCTAGAGATCCTGGAGCGGGGGCTAGCACAGATACGCAGTATTTT.

Only a few counts were recorded for this clonotype. The chain is built from TRBV2 and TRBJ2-1, with a weak D call TRBD2 (6 bases). This CDR3 comprises 17 residues. Trimming cost V 1 base and J 2 bases, with 15 bases left between them. The germline V gene encodes CDR1 SNHLY and CDR2 FYNNEI. CDR3 loop: CASSEDPTGGTYNEQFF. The DNA of the CDR3 is TGTGCCAGCAGTGAAGACCCTACTGGCGGGACCTACAATGAGCAGTTCTTC.

This chain joins TRBV11-3 and TRBJ2-3; the D gene is possibly TRBD2 (6 bases). The germline V and J ends were trimmed by 5 bases and 2 bases, with 14 bases remaining between them. CDR3 size: 15 residues. CDR1 and CDR2 (germline): SGHNT, YENEEA. The CDR3 spells CASSPRGSDTDTQYF. CDR3 nucleotide sequence: TGTGCCAGCAGCCCCCGGGGGAGCGACACAGATACGCAGTATTTT.

The chain employs TRBV14 and TRBJ1-2, with D perhaps matching TRBD1 (6 bases). The CDR3 sequence is 13 residues long. The V and J ends lost 3 bases and 4 bases respectively, with 9 bases between them. Germline CDR1 and CDR2: SGHDN and FVKESK. CDR3 DNA: TGTGCCAGCAGCCACGACAGGCGCTATGGCTACACCTTC. This encodes CASSHDRRYGYTF.

This clonotype has a handful of counts. The chain combines TRBV7-3 with TRBJ1-1; D remains ambiguous. The germline gives CDR1 SGHTA, CDR2 FQGTGA. This CDR3 comprises 13 residues. V was pared by 5 bases and J by 1 base, with 8 bases between. The CDR3 sequence: CASSPSKNTEAFF. The CDR3 region has the DNA TGTGCCAGCAGCCCCTCCAAGAACACTGAAGCTTTCTTT.

The table lists this clonotype with many counts. This chain uses TRBV7-9 with TRBJ2-5; D is ambiguous. In germline, CDR1 is SEHNR, CDR2 FQNEAQ (reference sequence). Trimming pared 1 base from V and 1 base from J, leaving 10 bases between. This CDR3 comprises 15 residues. CDR3 sequence (DNA): TGTGCCAGCAGCTTAGTTCGGACCGTCCAAGAGACCCAGTACTTC. Translating it yields CASSLVRTVQETQYF.

This clonotype was detected a few times. The genes are TRBV7-6 and TRBJ2-3; TRBD1 might be the D (6 bases). CDR1 is SGHVS and CDR2 is FNYEAQ in the germline V gene. Deletions cut 0 bases from V and 1 base from J, with 11 bases between. The CDR3 loop spans 16 amino acids. CDR3 residues: CASSLATGKGTDTQYF. CDR3 DNA sequence: TGTGCCAGCAGCTTAGCAACAGGGAAAGGCACAGATACGCAGTATTTT.

This clonotype was recorded a few times. The CDR3 loop is CASSFGARGRKGDGYTF. CDR3 coding DNA: TGTGCCAGCAGCTTCGGGGCCCGAGGGCGAAAAGGGGATGGCTACACCTTC. This chain uses TRBV7-9 with TRBJ1-2; weak D call: TRBD1 (5 bases). The CDR3 is made up of 17 amino acids. Germline assignment: CDR1 SEHNR and CDR2 FQNEAQ (reference sequence). The germline V and J ends were trimmed by 3 bases and 6 bases, with 23 bases remaining between them.

The sample holds many counts of this clonotype. J is TRBJ1-2 and V is TRBV27; no definite D call. V lost 10 bases and J 0 bases, leaving 12 bases between the germline ends. The CDR3 totals 13 residues. From germline, CDR1 is MNHEY and CDR2 SMNVEV (reference sequence). CDR3 nucleotides: TGTGCCACCGCTATGGGGACTAACTATGGCTACACCTTC. Its protein is CATAMGTNYGYTF.

The gene calls are TRBV2 and TRBJ2-3; D remains unclear. Germline values: CDR1 SNHLY, CDR2 FYNNEI. The germline V and J ends were trimmed by 3 bases and 1 base, with 14 bases remaining between them. CDR3 length: 16 residues. CDR3 sequence reads: CASSDFGVKGTDTQYF. CDR3 bases: TGTGCCAGCAGTGACTTTGGTGTTAAGGGCACAGATACGCAGTATTTT.

This clonotype was picked up a small number of times. The chain recombines TRBV6-6 with TRBJ2-3; 11 positions match TRBD2. The CDR3 consists of 15 residues. Trimming took 4 bases from V and 4 from J; bases not matched to a gene: 4. The V gene's germline CDR1 is MNHNY and CDR2 SVGAGI (reference sequence). CDR3 sequence (DNA): TGTGCCAGCAGTTCGGGACTAGCGGCCTCAGATACGCAGTATTTT. Its translation: CASSSGLAASDTQYF.

Turning to this clonotype: One end of the junction fails to match germline, which may point to a read error. J is TRBJ2-1 and V is TRBV7-6, with TRBD2 matching 10 bases. In germline, CDR1 is SGHVS, CDR2 FNYEAQ. This CDR3 is built from 16 residues. The CDR3 is CVSSLAGTSVYNEQFF. CDR3 bases: TGTGTCAGCAGCTTAGCGGGGACTAGCGTATACAATGAGCAGTTCTTC.

The rearrangement links TRBV12-3 or TRBV12-4 to TRBJ2-7; D unresolved. The V end was cut by 2 bases, the J end by 6 bases, with 8 bases between. The CDR3 runs 12 residues. The CDR3, as DNA: TGTGCCAGCAGTTTATTTGGCAGCGAGCAGTACGTC. This translates into CASSLFGSEQYV.

This clonotype was seen just once. The chain recombines TRBV6-8 with TRBJ2-7; TRBD1 aligns across 10 bases. V dropped 11 bases and J dropped 2; count of bases not matched to a gene: 9. Germline assignment: CDR1 MNHGY and CDR2 SAAAGT. This CDR3 is built from 14 residues. CDR3 sequence (DNA): TGTGCCTGCGGGCCGGGACAGGGGCCCTACGAGCAGTACTTC. It specifies CACGPGQGPYEQYF.

This clonotype was found many times. This chain connects TRBV12-3 or TRBV12-4 to TRBJ2-1; 12 nucleotides line up with TRBD2. V shed 1 base, J shed 6 bases, and the junction held 1 base outside the gene matches. This CDR3 is built from 15 residues. DNA for the CDR3: TGTGCCAGCAGTTTAGGACTAGCGGGGGTCAATGAGCAGTTCTTC. Protein sequence: CASSLGLAGVNEQFF.

This clonotype was observed at least ten times. The V call is TRBV7-8, the J call TRBJ2-7; possibly TRBD2 for D (6 bases). Germline V gene sequence: CDR1 SGHVS, CDR2 FQNEAQ. Trimming took 6 bases from V and 3 from J, leaving 15 bases between them. The CDR3 runs 14 residues. CDR3 sequence: CASSFGGINYEQYF. CDR3 DNA: TGTGCCAGCAGTTTCGGAGGGATAAACTACGAGCAGTACTTC.

V and J are TRBV29-1 and TRBJ1-2; D perhaps matches TRBD1 (5 bases). The CDR3 loop spans 16 amino acids. Between the trimmed V and J ends, which lost 0 bases and 3 bases, there was a span of 17 bases. The germline CDR1 and CDR2 sequences are SQVTM and ANQGSEA. The CDR3 region has the DNA TGCAGCGTTGAAGATCCCCTCGGGAGGGGTGACTATGGCTACACCTTC. It codes for CSVEDPLGRGDYGYTF.

This clonotype was seen only a few times. The rearrangement uses TRBV7-2 and TRBJ2-7, with TRBD2 identical over 9 bases. Germline lookup yields CDR1 SGHTA and CDR2 FQGNSA. This CDR3 is 16 amino acids long. The J segment lost 5 bases and the V segment lost 5 bases, leaving 13 bases of the junction unmatched. CDR3 sequence reads: CASSQGLASLFHEQYF. CDR3 sequence (DNA): TGTGCCAGCAGCCAAGGACTAGCGAGTCTTTTCCACGAGCAGTACTTC.